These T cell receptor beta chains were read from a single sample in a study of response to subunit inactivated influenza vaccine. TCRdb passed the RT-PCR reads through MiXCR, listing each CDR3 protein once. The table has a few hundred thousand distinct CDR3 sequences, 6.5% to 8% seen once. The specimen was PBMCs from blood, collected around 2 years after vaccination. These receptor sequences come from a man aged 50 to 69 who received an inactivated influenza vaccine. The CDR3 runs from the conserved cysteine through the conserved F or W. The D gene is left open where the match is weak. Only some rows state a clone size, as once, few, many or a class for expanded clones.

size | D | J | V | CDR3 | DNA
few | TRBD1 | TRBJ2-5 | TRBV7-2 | CASTGQGRQETQYF | TGTGCCAGCACCGGACAGGGAAGGCAAGAGACCCAGTACTTC
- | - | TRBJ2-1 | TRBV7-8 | CASSLAGLTNEQFF | TGTGCCAGCAGCTTAGCAGGACTTACCAATGAGCAGTTCTTC
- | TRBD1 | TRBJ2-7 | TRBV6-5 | CASSSGGIIYEQYF | TGTGCCAGCAGTTCAGGGGGTATAATCTACGAGCAGTACTTC
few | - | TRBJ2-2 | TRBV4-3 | CASSQGTANIGELFF | TGCGCCAGCAGCCAAGGGACAGCCAACATCGGGGAGCTGTTTTTT
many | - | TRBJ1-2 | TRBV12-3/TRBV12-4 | CASSLGNGGYGYTF | TGTGCCAGCAGTTTAGGGAATGGAGGCTATGGCTACACCTTC
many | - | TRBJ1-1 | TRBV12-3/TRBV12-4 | CASSSGRRTEAFF | TGTGCCAGCAGTTCGGGGAGAAGGACTGAAGCTTTCTTT
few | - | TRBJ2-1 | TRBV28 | CASSLRSNIDEQFF | TGTGCCAGCAGTTTGCGGAGCAATATCGATGAGCAGTTCTTC
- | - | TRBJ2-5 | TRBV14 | CASSQAVIGTQYF | TGTGCCAGCAGCCAAGCCGTAATCGGGACCCAGTACTTC
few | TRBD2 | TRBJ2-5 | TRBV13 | CASSYRRLAGGLETQYF | TGTGCCAGCAGCTACCGAAGACTAGCGGGAGGGCTGGAGACCCAGTACTTC
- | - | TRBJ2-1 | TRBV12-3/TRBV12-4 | CASSPLSRYNEQFF | TGTGCCAGCAGTCCCCTTTCGAGGTACAATGAGCAGTTCTTC
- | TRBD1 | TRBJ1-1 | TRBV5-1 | CASSLGQGANGWTEAFF | TGCGCCAGCAGCTTGGGACAGGGAGCCAACGGGTGGACTGAAGCTTTCTTT
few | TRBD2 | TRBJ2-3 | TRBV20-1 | CSARAPTSGGTTDTQYF | TGCAGTGCTAGAGCACCGACTAGCGGGGGGACAACAGATACGCAGTATTTT
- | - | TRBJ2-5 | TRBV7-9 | CASSSISPTQYF | TGTGCCAGCAGCTCAATCTCTCCGACCCAGTACTTC
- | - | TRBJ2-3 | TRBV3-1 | CASSQDMTDTQYF | TGTGCCAGCAGCCAAGATATGACAGATACGCAGTATTTT
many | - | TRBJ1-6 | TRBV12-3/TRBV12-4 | CASSLAQGGSPLHF | TGTGCCAGCAGTTTAGCCCAGGGAGGCTCACCCCTCCACTTT
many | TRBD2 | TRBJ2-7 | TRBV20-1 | CSASGTSGVFPYEQYF | TGCAGTGCTTCCGGGACTAGCGGGGTATTCCCCTACGAGCAGTACTTC
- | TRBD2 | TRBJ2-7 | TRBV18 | CASSPSTSGATAYEQYF | TGTGCCAGCTCACCATCGACTAGCGGGGCGACCGCCTACGAGCAGTACTTC
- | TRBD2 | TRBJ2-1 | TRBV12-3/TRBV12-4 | CASSLAVTSGGEAYNEQFF | TGTGCCAGCAGTTTAGCGGTAACTAGCGGGGGGGAAGCCTACAATGAGCAGTTCTTC
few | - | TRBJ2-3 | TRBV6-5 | CASSYYGGDTQYF | TGTGCCAGCAGTTACTATGGGGGAGATACGCAGTATTTT
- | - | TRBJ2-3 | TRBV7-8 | CASSSTGISTDTQYF | TGTGCCAGCAGCTCCACCGGGATTAGCACAGATACGCAGTATTTT
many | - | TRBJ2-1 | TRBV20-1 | CSARDTGIQFF | TGCAGTGCTAGAGATACAGGAATACAGTTCTTC
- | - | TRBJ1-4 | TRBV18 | CASSPAGSTNEKLFF | TGTGCCAGCTCACCAGCCGGCTCAACTAATGAAAAACTGTTTTTT
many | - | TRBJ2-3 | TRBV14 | CASSFGGDYTDTQYF | TGTGCCAGCTCTTTCGGGGGTGACTACACAGATACGCAGTATTTT
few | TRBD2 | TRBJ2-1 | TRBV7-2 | CASSFPGLAGDPHPKNYNEQFF | TGTGCCAGCAGCTTCCCGGGACTAGCGGGAGACCCGCACCCGAAAAACTACAATGAGCAGTTCTTC
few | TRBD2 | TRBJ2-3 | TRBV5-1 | CASSTLKRDGTDTQYF | TGCGCCAGCAGCACCCTGAAGCGGGACGGGACAGATACGCAGTATTTT
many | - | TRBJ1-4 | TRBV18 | CASSLENEKLFF | TGTGCCAGCTCACTGGAGAATGAAAAACTGTTTTTT
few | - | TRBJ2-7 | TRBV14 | CASSQVALYEQYF | TGTGCCAGCAGCCAAGTGGCGCTCTACGAGCAGTACTTC
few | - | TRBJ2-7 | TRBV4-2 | CASSQEGLTSYEQYF | TGTGCCAGCAGCCAAGAGGGACTGACCTCCTACGAGCAGTACTTC
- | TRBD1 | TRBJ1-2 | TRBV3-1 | CASSHGQAYGYTF | TGTGCCAGCAGCCATGGACAGGCCTATGGCTACACCTTC
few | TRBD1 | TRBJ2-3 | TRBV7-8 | CASTRGSGVTDTQYF | TGTGCCAGCACCAGGGGGAGCGGTGTCACAGATACGCAGTATTTT
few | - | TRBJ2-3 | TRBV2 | CASSGQDRYF | TGTGCCAGCAGTGGGCAGGATCGGTATTTT
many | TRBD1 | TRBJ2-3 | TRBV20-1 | CSARPGQGSDTQYF | TGCAGTGCTAGGCCGGGACAGGGGTCAGATACGCAGTATTTT
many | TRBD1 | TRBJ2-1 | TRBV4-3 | CASSKDRLYNEQFF | TGCGCCAGCAGCAAGGACAGGCTCTACAATGAGCAGTTCTTC
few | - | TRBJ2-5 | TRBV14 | CASSHIQETQYF | TGTGCCAGCAGCCATATTCAAGAGACCCAGTACTTC
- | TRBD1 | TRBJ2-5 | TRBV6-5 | CASSYLDRESAQYF | TGTGCCAGCAGTTACCTTGACAGGGAATCGGCCCAGTACTTC
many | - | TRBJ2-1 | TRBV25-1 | CASSEFSGLSHNEQFF | TGTGCCAGCAGTGAATTTAGCGGCCTTTCCCACAATGAGCAGTTCTTC
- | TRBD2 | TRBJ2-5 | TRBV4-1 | CASSPSLAGVQETQYF | TGCGCCAGCAGCCCCTCACTAGCGGGGGTACAAGAGACCCAGTACTTC
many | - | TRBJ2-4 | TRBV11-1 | CASSLAGGRGNIQYF | TGTGCCAGCAGCTTAGCAGGCGGAAGGGGAAACATTCAGTACTTC
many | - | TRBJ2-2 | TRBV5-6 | CASSYGTSLTGELFF | TGTGCCAGCAGCTACGGGACTTCTCTTACCGGGGAGCTGTTTTTT
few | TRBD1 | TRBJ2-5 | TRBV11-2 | CASSQGASPSQETQYF | TGTGCCAGCAGCCAGGGGGCTAGCCCGAGTCAGGAGACCCAGTACTTC
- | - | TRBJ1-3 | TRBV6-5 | CASSYTGSLRSGNTIYF | TGTGCCAGCAGTTATACAGGATCCCTAAGGTCTGGAAACACCATATATTTT
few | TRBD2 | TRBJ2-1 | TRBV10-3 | CAISATSGRTDEQFF | TGTGCCATCAGTGCGACTAGCGGGAGAACCGATGAGCAGTTCTTC
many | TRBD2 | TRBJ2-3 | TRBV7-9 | CASSPGTSGLTDTQYF | TGTGCCAGCAGCCCCGGGACTAGCGGACTCACAGATACGCAGTATTTT